The clone carrying this T cell receptor (beta chain) was detected once. The data are from a study of T cell responses to AZD1222 COVID-19 vaccine. The CDR3 runs to 20 residues. Trimming took 4 bases from V and 0 from J, leaving 28 bases between them. CDR1 is SQVTM, CDR2 ANQGSEA, per germline. Clones were read by immunoSEQ multiplex PCR, and TCRdb kept only the in-frame ones, dropping some. Of around 140,000 clones listed, about 93% are singletons. The TCR was taken from an adult in good health. The genes are TRBV29-1 and TRBJ1-5, with a tentative D call TRBD1 (6 bases). This material consisted of peripheral blood, taken on day 0 of AZD1222 vaccination. CDR3 nucleotides: TGCAGCGTTGGCCTTAGGGGACAAAGCCGTGGGATTTATAGCAATCAGCCCCAGCATTTT. It is translated as CSVGLRGQSRGIYSNQPQHF.